What follows are 29 T cell receptor beta chains derived from one specimen sequenced in a study of T cells expressing NK-cell markers. TCRdb re-called the 5' RACE reads, yielding one record per CDR3 amino acid sequence without DNA. Its table lists roughly 180,000 distinct CDR3 sequences. The sequenced sample consisted of blood T cells: a sorted CD56 or NKG2C T cell subset, CD4+ or CD8+ T cells, or bulk PBMC T cells (not recorded which). Receptor source: a man aged 18-75 years in good health.

The V call is TRBV12-3 or TRBV12-4, the J call TRBJ2-1; TCRdb calls TRBD1, which cannot be checked without DNA. The CDR3 loop spans 13 amino acids. The CDR3 protein is CASTDNRVNEQFF.

The J gene is TRBJ2-2, the V gene TRBV5-1; TCRdb's assignment of TRBD2 cannot be checked, as there is no DNA. Germline values: CDR1 SGHRS, CDR2 YFSETQ. The CDR3 is 15 residues long. The chain's CDR3 is CASSTGLLATGELFF.

The chain recombines TRBV5-1 with TRBJ2-4; TCRdb outputs TRBD1, but without DNA this stays unchecked. The CDR3 has 15 amino acids. Germline V lookup: CDR1 SGHRS, CDR2 YFSETQ. This CDR3 reads CASSADTGAGDIQYF.

This chain connects TRBV5-1 to TRBJ1-1; as DNA is missing, the TRBD1 call by TCRdb cannot be tested. The CDR3 is 13 residues long. Germline lookup yields CDR1 SGHRS and CDR2 YFSETQ. CDR3 residues: CASSSGTWPEAFF.

The V and J genes are TRBV2 and TRBJ2-7; TCRdb's D call of TRBD2 is untestable without DNA. This CDR3 comprises 15 residues. Germline V gene lookup returns CDR1 SNHLY and CDR2 FYNNEI. This chain's CDR3 is CASSGHPSPSYEQYF.

The genes are TRBV7-9 and TRBJ2-5; the D gene TCRdb calls, TRBD1, cannot be checked with no DNA. The CDR3 covers 15 residues. Germline V CDR1 and CDR2: SEHNR, FQNEAQ (reference sequence). CDR3 loop: CASSPGQGSQETQYF. The whole variable domain, remainder taken from reference TRBV7-9 and TRBJ2-5, is DTGVSQNPRHKITKRGQNVTFRCDPISEHNRLYWYRQTLGQGPEFLTYFQNEAQLEKSRLLSDRFSAERPKGSFSTLEIQRTEQGDSAMYLCASSPGQGSQETQYFGPGTRLLVL.

The CDR3 here is CASSPSNYEQYF. The chain has TRBV18 and TRBJ2-7. This CDR3 has 12 amino acids. Germline assignment: CDR1 KGHSH and CDR2 LQKENI. Drawing the rest from reference TRBV18 and TRBJ2-7, the complete variable domain is NAGVMQNPRHLVRRRGQEARLRCSPMKGHSHVYWYRQLPEEGLKFMVYLQKENIIDESGMPKERFSAEFPKEGPSILRIQQVVRGDSAAYFCASSPSNYEQYFGPGTRLTVT.

The J gene is TRBJ2-3, the V gene TRBV3-1. The CDR3 is made up of 16 amino acids. The germline V gene has CDR1 LGHDT and CDR2 YNNKEL (reference sequence). CDR3 sequence: CASSQDDRVDTDTQYF.

CDR3 residues: CASGTGGGTDTQYF. The chain joins TRBV4-2 to TRBJ2-3; checking the TCRdb D call of TRBD1 is not possible without DNA. Germline CDR1 LGHNA, CDR2 YNFKEQ. The CDR3 contains 14 residues.

The chain couples TRBV7-6 to TRBJ2-3; TCRdb selects TRBD1, and the lack of DNA leaves this call unchecked. CDR3 length: 14 residues. The germline gives CDR1 SGHVS, CDR2 FNYEAQ. CDR3: CASSSWTGADTQYF.

This chain joins TRBV4-1 and TRBJ2-7; the D call from TCRdb, TRBD1, cannot be confirmed without DNA. CDR3 length: 15 residues. The V gene's germline CDR1 is MGHRA and CDR2 YSYEKL. CDR3 amino acids: CASSQDHPGGYEQYF.

The J gene is TRBJ1-6, the V gene TRBV20-1; TCRdb returns TRBD1, unconfirmable since there is no DNA. CDR3 length equals 16 residues. CDR1 and CDR2 (germline): DFQATT, SNEGSKA (reference sequence). CDR3 amino acids: CSASVRGRFYNSPLHF.

V is TRBV9 and J is TRBJ1-2. Germline CDR1 is SGDLS and CDR2 is YYNGEE. This CDR3 spans 12 amino acids. The CDR3 loop is CASISVFYGYTF.

The V gene is TRBV12-3 or TRBV12-4, the J gene TRBJ2-3; TCRdb's D gene call, TRBD1, goes unchecked for lack of DNA. This CDR3 has 15 amino acids. The CDR3 here is CASSFTGTLGDTQYF.

This chain joins TRBV6-1 and TRBJ2-7; the TCRdb call, TRBD2, lacks DNA for checking. The CDR3 runs to 13 residues. Germline V gene data show CDR1 as MNHNS and CDR2 as SASEGT. The CDR3 is CASSPRWEDEQYF.

The gene calls are TRBV3-1 and TRBJ2-5; TCRdb calls TRBD2, which cannot be checked without DNA. Looked up from germline, CDR1 is LGHDT and CDR2 is YNNKEL (reference sequence). The CDR3 loop spans 18 amino acids. CDR3 region: CASSHGLAGVGLRETQYF.

The gene calls are TRBV12-5 and TRBJ2-7; TCRdb names TRBD1, which stays unverified in the absence of DNA. The CDR3 has 15 amino acids. The germline gives CDR1 LGHNT, CDR2 FRNRAP. This CDR3 reads CASGSSGSLAHEQYF. Drawing the rest from reference TRBV12-5 and TRBJ2-7, the complete variable domain is DARVTQTPRHKVTEMGQEVTMRCQPILGHNTVFWYRQTMMQGLELLAYFRNRAPLDDSGMPKDRFSAEMPDATLATLKIQPSEPRDSAVYFCASGSSGSLAHEQYFGPGTRLTVT.

V usage is TRBV6-4 and J usage is TRBJ2-1; TCRdb returns TRBD1, unconfirmable since there is no DNA. This CDR3 region has 16 residues. The germline V gene has CDR1 MRHNA and CDR2 SNTAGT. The CDR3 reads CASSDQVGVGANEQFF.

This chain uses TRBV7-9 with TRBJ2-1; TCRdb's D call, TRBD2, is unchecked because there is no DNA. This CDR3 contains 16 residues. Germline-derived CDR1 and CDR2 are SEHNR and FQNEAQ (reference sequence). CDR3 region: CASSSTLAGEDNEQFF.

The gene calls are TRBV20-1 and TRBJ1-5. This CDR3 contains 19 residues. Germline values: CDR1 DFQATT, CDR2 SNEGSKA (reference sequence). CDR3 loop: CSARETFGTQGGFDQPQHF.

The J gene is TRBJ2-3, the V gene TRBV28; TCRdb's D call of TRBD1 is untestable without DNA. The V gene's germline CDR1 is MDHEN and CDR2 SYDVKM. The CDR3 loop spans 18 amino acids. This chain's CDR3 is CASILRGRGGPDTDTQYF. Full variable domain (missing parts from reference TRBV28 and TRBJ2-3): DVKVTQSSRYLVKRTGEKVFLECVQDMDHENMFWYRQDPGLGLRLIYFSYDVKMKEKGDIPEGYSVSREKKERFSLILESASTNQTSMYLCASILRGRGGPDTDTQYFGPGTRLTVL.

The V call is TRBV5-1, the J call TRBJ1-2. Germline-derived CDR1 and CDR2 are SGHRS and YFSETQ. This CDR3 is built from 13 residues. This CDR3 is CASRDSHNYGYTF.

The chain uses TRBV9 and TRBJ1-2; TCRdb's D call, TRBD1, is unchecked because there is no DNA. This CDR3 is built from 13 residues. The V gene's germline CDR1 is SGDLS and CDR2 YYNGEE. The CDR3 is CASSAQGSGGYTF.

CDR3 amino acids: CASSQDGNSGGAEDTQYF. The chain recombines TRBV3-1 with TRBJ2-3; the D call of TRBD2 rests on TCRdb alone, since no DNA is present to check it. CDR3 size: 18 residues. Per germline, CDR1 LGHDT and CDR2 YNNKEL (reference sequence).

The rearrangement uses TRBV7-9 and TRBJ2-2; TCRdb lists TRBD1, though no DNA is available to test this call. Germline values: CDR1 SEHNR, CDR2 FQNEAQ (reference sequence). The CDR3 covers 16 residues. The CDR3 protein is CASSPGTVMNTGELFF.

The rearrangement uses TRBV5-1 and TRBJ2-5; TCRdb indicates TRBD1, and absent DNA this call remains unverified. Germline V lookup: CDR1 SGHRS, CDR2 YFSETQ. The CDR3 covers 15 residues. The CDR3: CASSLSTGQKETQYF. Filled out from reference TRBV5-1 and TRBJ2-5, the complete variable domain reads KAGVTQTPRYLIKTRGQQVTLSCSPISGHRSVSWYQQTPGQGLQFLFEYFSETQRNKGNFPGRFSGRQFSNSRSEMNVSTLELGDSALYLCASSLSTGQKETQYFGPGTRLLVL.

CDR3 amino acids: CASSLDPVYGYTF. This sequence joins TRBV7-9 and TRBJ1-2. This CDR3 is built from 13 residues. From germline, CDR1 is SEHNR and CDR2 FQNEAQ (reference sequence).

The rearrangement joins TRBV6-5 to TRBJ1-1. This CDR3 spans 12 amino acids. Looked up from germline, CDR1 is MNHEY and CDR2 is SVGAGI. The CDR3: CASSLLGVEAFF.

The chain recombines TRBV4-1 with TRBJ2-3; TCRdb returns TRBD1, unconfirmable since there is no DNA. CDR1 is MGHRA and CDR2 is YSYEKL in the germline V gene. This CDR3 has 15 residues. The chain's CDR3 is CASSQGPGLADTQYF.